Presented here are 26 T cell receptor beta chains from one specimen sequenced in a study of T cell responses to AZD1222 COVID-19 vaccine. Sequenced by immunoSEQ multiplex PCR; TCRdb stores in-frame clones only, minus some. The repertoire has 100,000 to 120,000 clones, nearly 90% of them found once; the top ten carry 3.2%. This specimen was peripheral blood, taken on day 0 of AZD1222 vaccination. The source of these receptors is an adult in good health.

This clone appeared once. This chain joins TRBV7-8 and TRBJ2-1, with 7 bases lining up with TRBD2. CDR1 is SGHVS and CDR2 is FQNEAQ in the germline V gene. The CDR3 spans 16 residues. With V trimmed by 6 bases and J by 12 bases, 20 bases remained unmatched. The CDR3 spells CASSSSAGGRGGRQFF. The CDR3 coding sequence is TGTGCCAGCAGTTCATCAGCCGGTGGGAGGGGCGGGAGGCAGTTCTTC.

V gene TRBV15 combines with J gene TRBJ1-4; 8 nucleotides line up with TRBD1. The germline CDR1 and CDR2 sequences are LNHNV and YYDKDF (reference sequence). This CDR3 is 16 amino acids long. V lost 0 bases to trimming and J lost 5 bases; unmatched junction nucleotides: 5. The CDR3 sequence: CATSRDPGQANEKLFF. Written as DNA, the CDR3 is TGTGCCACCAGCAGAGACCCGGGACAGGCGAATGAAAAACTGTTTTTT.

The chain carries TRBV12-3 or TRBV12-4 and TRBJ1-1; no reliable D call. Trimming took off 7 bases at V and 2 bases at J, with 11 bases between the two ends. The CDR3 covers 13 residues. CDR3 sequence reads: CASTPRPNTEAFF. Written as DNA, the CDR3 is TGTGCCAGCACCCCGAGGCCTAACACTGAAGCTTTCTTT.

The CDR3 loop is CASSKVKWGHTSYEQYF. CDR3 bases: TGTGCCAGCAGCAAAGTCAAGTGGGGTCACACCTCCTACGAGCAGTACTTC. The chain is built from TRBV21-1 and TRBJ2-7. TRBV21-1 is described as a pseudogene. This CDR3 has 17 amino acids.

The V call is TRBV12-2, the J call TRBJ2-1. TRBV12-2 is assigned pseudogene status. The length of the CDR3 is 17 residues. The CDR3 sequence: CASRLAPGPSFHNEQFF. The CDR3 DNA sequence: TGTGCAAGTCGCTTAGCTCCGGGACCAAGCTTCCACAATGAGCAGTTCTTC.

The rearrangement uses TRBV28 and TRBJ2-7, with a weak D call TRBD1 (6 bases). With 5 bases removed from V and 2 bases from J, the gap between germline ends came to 19 bases. The CDR3 extends over 16 amino acids. CDR1 MDHEN and CDR2 SYDVKM come from the germline V gene. The CDR3 region has the DNA TGTGCCAGCAGTCCTTCGGGTGGGGGCCGGGCCTACGAGCAGTACTTC. It translates to CASSPSGGGRAYEQYF.

CDR3 nucleotides: TGTGCCAGCAGTTACAGAAGCATTGGCTATGGCTACACCTTC. Protein sequence: CASSYRSIGYGYTF. The rearrangement links TRBV6-5 to TRBJ1-2; D is ambiguous. This CDR3 is built from 14 residues. Trimming stripped 2 bases from V and 4 bases from J, with 11 bases between. Germline-derived CDR1 and CDR2 are MNHEY and SVGAGI.

The rearrangement joins TRBV28 to TRBJ1-6; TRBD1 aligns across 8 bases. Germline CDR1 and CDR2: MDHEN and SYDVKM. V was pared by 7 bases and J by 5 bases, with 7 bases of the junction left unmatched. The CDR3 spans 15 residues. The CDR3 sequence is CASTRTGINNSPLHF. The CDR3 DNA is TGTGCCAGCACCCGGACAGGGATAAATAATTCACCCCTCCACTTT.

This clone has a single count. The CDR3 sequence: CASSLIETQYF. The CDR3, as DNA: TGTGCCAGCAGCTTAATTGAGACCCAGTACTTC. V and J are TRBV7-9 and TRBJ2-5; D ambiguous. V was shortened by 2 bases and J by 5 bases, with 3 bases between the two germline ends. The CDR3 spans 11 residues. Germline loops: CDR1 SEHNR, CDR2 FQNEAQ (reference sequence).

The chain recombines TRBV27 with TRBJ1-5; no firm D call. This CDR3 spans 16 amino acids. Trimming cost V 4 bases and J 4 bases, with 17 bases left between them. Germline V gene sequence: CDR1 MNHEY, CDR2 SMNVEV (reference sequence). The CDR3 spells CASSSSRGGLNQPQHF. The CDR3 nucleotides are TGTGCCAGCAGTTCCTCACGAGGAGGGCTGAATCAGCCCCAGCATTTT.

The gene calls are TRBV5-8 and TRBJ1-2; 10 nucleotides match TRBD1. This CDR3 region has 15 residues. With 4 bases clipped from V and 5 bases from J, the junction kept 8 bases outside the gene matches. Germline V CDR1 and CDR2: SGHTS, YDEGEE. The CDR3 loop is CASSNRTGGWYGYTF. The CDR3 coding sequence is TGTGCCAGCAGCAATCGGACAGGGGGTTGGTATGGCTACACCTTC.

The chain uses TRBV4-2 and TRBJ2-2, with TRBD1 identical over 8 bases. This CDR3 spans 19 amino acids. Trimming removed 1 base from V and 1 base from J; junction bases left unmatched: 11. Germline values: CDR1 LGHNA, CDR2 YNFKEQ. The DNA of the CDR3 is TGTGCCAGCAGCCAAGTGCAGGGGGCGCGGGTAGGGAACACCGGGGAGCTGTTTTTT. Its translation is CASSQVQGARVGNTGELFF.

The chain is built from TRBV3-1 (or the pseudogene TRBV3-2) and TRBJ1-2; D uncertain. CDR1 and CDR2 (germline): LGHDT, YNNKEL (reference sequence). Deletions cut 0 bases from V and 1 base from J, with 6 bases between. CDR3 length equals 14 residues. CDR3 region: CASSQEQVNYGYTF. For the CDR3, the DNA is TGTGCCAGCAGCCAAGAGCAGGTTAACTATGGCTACACCTTC.

The chain carries TRBV3-1 (or the pseudogene TRBV3-2) and TRBJ2-7, with 7 bases lining up with TRBD2. Germline CDR1 is LGHDT and CDR2 is YNNKEL (reference sequence). Losses at the gene ends were 4 bases for V and 0 bases for J; bases not matched to a gene: 3. The CDR3 loop spans 14 amino acids. CDR3: CASSPWDYSYEQYF. The CDR3 bases are TGTGCCAGCAGCCCCTGGGACTACTCCTACGAGCAGTACTTC.

This clone occurred once. The chain combines TRBV3-1 (or the pseudogene TRBV3-2) with TRBJ2-5, with 12 bases that match TRBD2. Per the germline V gene, CDR1 is LGHDT and CDR2 is YNNKEL (reference sequence). CDR3 length: 15 residues. After removal of 6 bases from V and 5 bases from J, the junction contained 7 bases not matched to a gene. Here the CDR3 DNA reads TGTGCCAGCAGTTCGACTAGCGGGAGTAGGGAGACCCAGTACTTC. This gives the protein CASSSTSGSRETQYF.

There are many counts of this clone. The V call is TRBV5-1, the J call TRBJ2-1; D not resolved. CDR1 is SGHRS and CDR2 is YFSETQ in the germline V gene. CDR3 length: 13 residues. The germline V and J ends were trimmed by 4 bases and 3 bases, with 8 bases remaining between them. The CDR3 region has the DNA TGCGCCAGCAGCAGTGGGGTCTACAATGAGCAGTTCTTC. Translation gives CASSSGVYNEQFF.

This chain uses TRBV27 with TRBJ1-1; 7 bases map to TRBD1. The V gene's germline CDR1 is MNHEY and CDR2 SMNVEV (reference sequence). The V gene end was trimmed by 5 bases and the J gene end by 0 bases; junction bases not matched to a gene: 9. There are 16 residues in the CDR3. CDR3 nucleotide sequence: TGTGCCAGCAGTCTCTCGACAGGGACCATGAACACTGAAGCTTTCTTT. This translates into CASSLSTGTMNTEAFF.

The V gene is TRBV11-2, the J gene TRBJ2-3, with unresolved D. The CDR3 is 12 amino acids. Trimming removed 8 bases at V and 0 bases at J, with 6 bases between. Germline V gene data show CDR1 as SGHAT and CDR2 as FQNNGV. Written as DNA, the CDR3 is TGTGCCAGCTTGGGGAGCACAGATACGCAGTATTTT. It codes for CASLGSTDTQYF. Variable domain in full (rest from reference TRBV11-2 and TRBJ2-3): EAGVAQSPRYKIIEKRQSVAFWCNPISGHATLYWYQQILGQGPKLLIQFQNNGVVDDSQLPKDRFSAERLKGVDSTLKIQPAKLEDSAVYLCASLGSTDTQYFGPGTRLTVL.

The chain has TRBV7-9 and TRBJ1-1; D ambiguous. With 2 bases removed from V and 0 bases from J, the gap between germline ends came to 7 bases. Germline-derived CDR1 and CDR2 are SEHNR and FQNEAQ (reference sequence). This CDR3 contains 14 residues. The CDR3 region has the DNA TGTGCCAGCAGCTTATCCCGACTGAACACTGAAGCTTTCTTT. Amino acid sequence: CASSLSRLNTEAFF.

V gene TRBV3-1 (or the pseudogene TRBV3-2) combines with J gene TRBJ2-7; the D is unclear. Trimming shortened V by 3 bases and J by 1 base, and 10 bases separated the two germline ends. Germline CDR1 LGHDT, CDR2 YNNKEL (reference sequence). The CDR3 is 14 amino acids. The CDR3 is CASSHLARSYEQYF. CDR3 DNA: TGTGCCAGCAGCCACCTCGCTCGATCCTACGAGCAGTACTTC.

The gene calls are TRBV7-9 and TRBJ2-1; 9 bases line up with TRBD2. The CDR3 contains 15 residues. Per the germline V gene, CDR1 is SEHNR and CDR2 is FQNEAQ (reference sequence). The V segment lost 5 bases and the J segment 4 bases; nucleotides outside the gene matches: 6. CDR3 coding DNA: TGTGCCAGCAGCCCAGCTAGCGGGGTTTACAATGAGCAGTTCTTC. Its protein is CASSPASGVYNEQFF.

The V and J genes are TRBV19 and TRBJ1-5; D perhaps matches TRBD1 (5 bases). Trimming removed 3 bases at V and 11 bases at J, with 17 bases between. The CDR3 length is 14 residues. Germline V lookup: CDR1 LNHDA, CDR2 SQIVND (reference sequence). CDR3 in amino acids: CASSIGKTGTAQHF. DNA of the CDR3: TGTGCCAGTAGTATCGGTAAAACCGGGACGGCCCAGCATTTT. The full variable domain, with the rest looked up from reference TRBV19 and TRBJ1-5, is DGGITQSPKYLFRKEGQNVTLSCEQNLNHDAMYWYRQDPGQGLRLIYYSQIVNDFQKGDIAEGYSVSREKKESFPLTVTSAQKNPTAFYLCASSIGKTGTAQHFGDGTRLSIL.

This clone was observed a handful of times. The gene calls are TRBV11-2 and TRBJ1-3, with D possibly matching TRBD1 (5 bases). The CDR3 is 15 amino acids. Germline lookup yields CDR1 SGHAT and CDR2 FQNNGV. The germline V and J ends were trimmed by 0 bases and 6 bases, with 12 bases remaining between them. The CDR3 DNA reads as TGTGCCAGCAGCTTAGATGACAGCAAGGAAAACACCATATATTTT. Translating gives CASSLDDSKENTIYF. The variable domain in full, with the rest retrieved from reference TRBV11-2 and TRBJ1-3, is EAGVAQSPRYKIIEKRQSVAFWCNPISGHATLYWYQQILGQGPKLLIQFQNNGVVDDSQLPKDRFSAERLKGVDSTLKIQPAKLEDSAVYLCASSLDDSKENTIYFGEGSWLTVV.

The genes are TRBV29-1 and TRBJ2-1; the D is unclear. CDR1 is SQVTM, CDR2 ANQGSEA, per germline. The CDR3 sequence is 11 residues long. V lost 6 bases to trimming and J lost 4 bases, with 7 bases between them. The CDR3 reads CSVNWYNEQFF. DNA of the CDR3: TGCAGCGTGAACTGGTACAATGAGCAGTTCTTC.

This rearrangement joins TRBV3-1 (or the pseudogene TRBV3-2) to TRBJ1-4; D is unclear. Germline CDR1 and CDR2: LGHDT and YNNKEL (reference sequence). The CDR3 totals 14 residues. V lost 4 bases and J 4 bases, leaving 10 bases between the germline ends. CDR3 amino acids: CASSLNRNNEKLFF. CDR3 bases: TGTGCCAGCAGCCTGAACAGAAATAATGAAAAACTGTTTTTT.

This clone was detected only once. Sequence at one end of the junction differs from germline and may be a read error. The V gene is TRBV7-7, the J gene TRBJ2-5; D is unresolved. The CDR3 runs to 13 residues. Germline V gene data show CDR1 as SSHAT and CDR2 as FNYEAQ (reference sequence). As DNA, the CDR3 is TGTGCTAGCAGCTTCGGCTTACAAGAGACCCAGTACTTC. It specifies CASSFGLQETQYF.